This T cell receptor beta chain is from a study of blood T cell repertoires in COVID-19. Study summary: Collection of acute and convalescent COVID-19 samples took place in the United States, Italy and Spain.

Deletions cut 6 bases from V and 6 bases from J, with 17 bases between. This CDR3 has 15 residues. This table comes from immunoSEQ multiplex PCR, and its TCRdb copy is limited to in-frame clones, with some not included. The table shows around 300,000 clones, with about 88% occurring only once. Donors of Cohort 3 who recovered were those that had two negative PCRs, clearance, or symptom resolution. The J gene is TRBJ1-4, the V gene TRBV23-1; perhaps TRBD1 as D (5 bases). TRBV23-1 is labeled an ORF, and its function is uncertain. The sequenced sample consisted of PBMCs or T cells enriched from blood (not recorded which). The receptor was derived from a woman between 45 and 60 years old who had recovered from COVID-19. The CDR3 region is CASRVKQVCYEKLFF. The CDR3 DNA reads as TGCGCCAGCAGGGTGAAACAGGTCTGTTATGAAAAACTGTTTTTT.